A single sample gave rise to the 29 T cell receptor beta chains below, sequenced in a study of blood T cell repertoires in COVID-19. Data came from immunoSEQ multiplex PCR; TCRdb stores just in-frame clones and leaves some out. This sample yields around 87,000 clones, of which approximately 77% are seen a single time; roughly a tenth belongs to the top ten. Sequenced sample: peripheral blood. These receptors all stem from a woman of 80 years or more with acute or convalescent COVID-19.

This clone is a singleton in its sample. The chain employs TRBV4-1 and TRBJ1-1; 8 nucleotides line up with TRBD1. CDR3 size: 17 residues. After removal of 1 base from V and 5 bases from J, the junction contained 12 bases not matched to a gene. Germline V gene data show CDR1 as MGHRA and CDR2 as YSYEKL. The CDR3 DNA reads as TGCGCCAGCAGCCAAGCCACTCCCGGACAGGGCGGGACTGAAGCTTTCTTT. Amino acids: CASSQATPGQGGTEAFF.

CDR3 region: CASSRQGNGETQYF. CDR3 nucleotides: TGTGCCAGCTCACGACAGGGTAATGGGGAGACCCAGTACTTC. This chain joins TRBV18 and TRBJ2-5, with 7 bases aligning to TRBD1. Germline values: CDR1 KGHSH, CDR2 LQKENI. This CDR3 is 14 amino acids long. V was clipped by 4 bases and J by 5 bases; unmatched bases: 7.

J is TRBJ1-5 and V is TRBV27, with TRBD1 matching over 12 bases. Germline CDR1 and CDR2: MNHEY and SMNVEV (reference sequence). The V and J ends lost 6 bases and 7 bases, in that order; junction bases with no gene match: 7. This CDR3 is built from 15 residues. CDR3 amino acids: CASSPGTGGVQPQHF. In DNA form, the CDR3 reads TGTGCCAGCAGCCCTGGGACAGGGGGCGTACAGCCCCAGCATTTT.

The genes are TRBV5-4 and TRBJ2-2; TRBD2 aligns across 8 bases. Trimming took 4 bases from V and 4 from J; bases not matched to a gene: 6. Per the germline V gene, CDR1 is SGHNT and CDR2 is YYREEE (reference sequence). The CDR3 has 15 amino acids. CDR3 DNA sequence: TGTGCCAGCAGCATTACCGGGGGGGCCACCGGGGAGCTGTTTTTT. It is translated as CASSITGGATGELFF.

The genes are TRBV18 and TRBJ2-2; 10 bases match TRBD1. Per the germline V gene, CDR1 is KGHSH and CDR2 is LQKENI. The CDR3 is 15 residues long. V lost 8 bases, J lost 5 bases, and 8 bases stayed unmatched. This CDR3 reads CASTSGQGRTGELFF. The CDR3 DNA follows: TGTGCCAGCACCTCGGGACAGGGGAGGACCGGGGAGCTGTTTTTT.

This sequence joins TRBV7-2 and TRBJ1-2, with D perhaps TRBD1 (5 bases). Germline V CDR1 and CDR2: SGHTA, FQGNSA. The CDR3 extends over 15 amino acids. Trimming left V 4 bases short and J 4 bases short, with 16 bases between. The CDR3 bases are TGTGCCAGCAGCTGGTCAAGGGGCATGGGCTATGGCTACACCTTC. It specifies CASSWSRGMGYGYTF.

This clone was counted between two and nine times. The CDR3: CASKPGQGADTQYF. DNA for the CDR3: TGTGCCAGCAAACCGGGACAGGGGGCAGATACGCAGTATTTT. The chain employs TRBV27 and TRBJ2-3, with 11 bases identical to TRBD1. Germline values: CDR1 MNHEY, CDR2 SMNVEV (reference sequence). CDR3 size: 14 residues. After removal of 7 bases from V and 4 bases from J, the junction contained 4 bases not matched to a gene.

The rearrangement joins TRBV7-2 to TRBJ1-2, with D tentatively TRBD1 (6 bases). The CDR3 has 15 amino acids. Germline values: CDR1 SGHTA, CDR2 FQGNSA. V lost 7 bases and J 2 bases, leaving 17 bases between the germline ends. The CDR3 nucleotides are TGTGCCAGCACCCCTAAACAGGGCCTCAACTATGGCTACACCTTC. Translating gives CASTPKQGLNYGYTF.

With regard to this clone: One junction end does not reproduce the germline sequence, and a read error may be involved. This chain uses TRBV7-7 with TRBJ2-6; D uncertain. The germline V gene has CDR1 SSHAT and CDR2 FNYEAQ (reference sequence). The CDR3 is made up of 15 amino acids. This CDR3 reads CASSLVSGGANVLTF. DNA for the CDR3: TGTGCTAGCAGCTTAGTTTCAGGTGGGGCCAACGTCCTGACTTTC.

CDR3 nucleotide sequence: TGTGCCAGCAGTTACCCCTCCCCAGAGACCCAGTACTTC. Its translation: CASSYPSPETQYF. The rearrangement uses TRBV6-2 or TRBV6-3 and TRBJ2-5; no reliable D call. The length of the CDR3 is 13 residues. The germline V gene encodes CDR1 MNHEY and CDR2 SVGEGT. V was pared by 2 bases and J by 4 bases, with 8 bases between.

This clone was detected only once. The chain combines TRBV5-1 with TRBJ1-2; possible D gene TRBD1, 5 bases. The CDR3 contains 13 residues. The V end lost 4 bases, the J end lost 2 bases, and 9 bases lay between the germline ends. Germline lookup yields CDR1 SGHRS and CDR2 YFSETQ. In DNA form, the CDR3 reads TGCGCCAGCAGCGGTGGGGCGAACTATGGCTACACCTTC. Translation gives CASSGGANYGYTF.

This rearrangement joins TRBV19 to TRBJ2-7; D perhaps matches TRBD1 (5 bases). Germline CDR1 and CDR2: LNHDA and SQIVND (reference sequence). The V gene lost 6 bases and the J gene lost 1 base, with 10 bases spanning the gap. CDR3 length equals 13 residues. The CDR3 DNA follows: TGTGCCAGTAGCGACAGAGTTTCCTACGAGCAGTACTTC. It translates to CASSDRVSYEQYF.

The rearrangement links TRBV3-1 (or the pseudogene TRBV3-2) to TRBJ2-5; D might be TRBD2 (6 bases). The CDR3 contains 16 residues. CDR1 and CDR2 from the germline V gene are LGHDT and YNNKEL (reference sequence). The ends were cut back, 3 bases at V and 5 bases at J, with 19 bases in the middle. The CDR3 loop is CASSQLNRGSRETQYF. CDR3 sequence (DNA): TGTGCCAGCAGCCAGTTGAATCGGGGGAGCCGGGAGACCCAGTACTTC.

V and J are TRBV9 and TRBJ2-5; D call uncertain. This CDR3 region has 15 residues. CDR1 is SGDLS and CDR2 is YYNGEE in the germline V gene. Trimming removed 4 bases from V and 5 bases from J, with 18 bases in between. CDR3 residues: CASSPRDTFGETQYF. CDR3 nucleotide sequence: TGTGCCAGCAGCCCCCGAGACACCTTTGGGGAGACCCAGTACTTC.

This clone has more than one count but fewer than ten. This chain links TRBV5-1 with TRBJ2-6, with no clear D. V lost 0 bases and J lost 1, with 8 bases in between. CDR3 length equals 16 residues. From germline, CDR1 is SGHRS and CDR2 YFSETQ. The CDR3 reads CASSLAGFSGANVLTF. The DNA of the CDR3 is TGCGCCAGCAGCTTGGCAGGTTTTTCTGGGGCCAACGTCCTGACTTTC.

This chain uses TRBV30 with TRBJ1-4; D gene uncertain. Trimming removed 0 bases at V and 8 bases at J, with 13 bases between. Germline CDR1 reads GTSNPN; CDR2 reads SVGIG (reference sequence). This CDR3 comprises 14 residues. The CDR3 nucleotides are TGTGCCTGGAGTGTGCCCGGGTTGAAGGAAAAACTGTTTTTT. It translates to CAWSVPGLKEKLFF. Full variable domain (missing parts from reference TRBV30 and TRBJ1-4): SQTIHQWPATLVQPVGSPLSLECTVEGTSNPNLYWYRQAAGRGLQLLFYSVGIGQISSEVPQNLSASRPQDRQFILSSKKLLLSDSGFYLCAWSVPGLKEKLFFGSGTQLSVL.

This chain connects TRBV7-2 to TRBJ2-7; 7 positions match TRBD1. J was trimmed by 4 bases and V by 7 bases; bases with no gene match: 10. Germline CDR1 is SGHTA and CDR2 is FQGNSA. The length of the CDR3 is 14 residues. The CDR3 coding sequence is TGTGCCAGCACCGAACAGGGGATGGGGTACGAGCAGTACTTC. It yields the protein CASTEQGMGYEQYF.

The V call is TRBV6-6, the J call TRBJ2-3, with 10 bases matching TRBD2. The V segment lost 5 bases and the J segment 3 bases; nucleotides outside the gene matches: 11. Germline V CDR1 and CDR2: MNHNY, SVGAGI (reference sequence). The CDR3 length is 17 residues. The DNA of the CDR3 is TGTGCCAGCAGTCCCCGGGGTAGCGGGGGGCCTACAGATACGCAGTATTTT. This encodes CASSPRGSGGPTDTQYF.

This chain connects TRBV6-6 to TRBJ1-2; D is unclear. The CDR3 has 11 residues. Per germline, CDR1 MNHNY and CDR2 SVGAGI (reference sequence). V gave up 5 bases and J gave up 4 bases, with 5 bases separating them. Here the CDR3 DNA reads TGTGCCAGCAGTAGCTTCTATGGCTACACCTTC. Translation gives CASSSFYGYTF.

The J gene is TRBJ2-2, the V gene TRBV29-1; D is possibly TRBD1 (6 bases). This CDR3 contains 14 residues. Germline V gene sequence: CDR1 SQVTM, CDR2 ANQGSEA. The V and J ends lost 7 bases and 3 bases respectively, with 15 bases between them. The CDR3, as DNA: TGCAGCGCCCAACAGGGCTGGGACACCGGGGAGCTGTTTTTT. This gives the protein CSAQQGWDTGELFF.

The chain joins TRBV6-1 to TRBJ2-1, with TRBD2 matching over 10 bases. Germline CDR1 MNHNS, CDR2 SASEGT. Germline trimming cut 3 bases from V and 14 bases from J; bases unmatched to any gene: 10. The CDR3 is 14 amino acids. CDR3 residues: CASSERLAGAPEFF. The CDR3 DNA reads TGTGCCAGCAGTGAGCGGCTAGCGGGGGCCCCGGAGTTCTTC.

V usage is TRBV27 and J usage is TRBJ1-2; 11 nucleotides line up with TRBD1. There are 15 residues in the CDR3. The V and J ends lost 2 bases and 4 bases, in that order; junction bases with no gene match: 3. The germline V gene has CDR1 MNHEY and CDR2 SMNVEV (reference sequence). The CDR3: CASSLKGQGGYGYTF. DNA of the CDR3: TGTGCCAGCAGTTTAAAGGGACAGGGGGGCTATGGCTACACCTTC.

The CDR3 sequence is CASSWGQGGETQYF. CDR3 bases: TGTGCCAGCAGCTGGGGGCAGGGTGGGGAGACCCAGTACTTC. The chain combines TRBV7-2 with TRBJ2-5, with a weak D call TRBD1 (6 bases). Per the germline V gene, CDR1 is SGHTA and CDR2 is FQGNSA. V shed 4 bases and J shed 5 bases, with 14 bases lying between them. The CDR3 runs to 14 residues.

The chain uses TRBV9 and TRBJ2-3, with 13 positions matching TRBD2. Trimming removed 4 bases from V and 5 bases from J; junction bases left unmatched: 19. CDR1 and CDR2 from the germline V gene are SGDLS and YYNGEE. This CDR3 has 20 residues. For the CDR3, the DNA is TGTGCCAGCAGCCTCGGACTAGCGGGGGCTGCTCCCGCCGGGGGAGATACGCAGTATTTT. Its protein product is CASSLGLAGAAPAGGDTQYF. The full variable domain, rest sourced from reference TRBV9 and TRBJ2-3, is DSGVTQTPKHLITATGQRVTLRCSPRSGDLSVYWYQQSLDQGLQFLIQYYNGEERAKGNILERFSAQQFPDLHSELNLSSLELGDSALYFCASSLGLAGAAPAGGDTQYFGPGTRLTVL.

The rearrangement links TRBV6-5 to TRBJ1-1; no firm D call. Germline CDR1 reads MNHEY; CDR2 reads SVGAGI. The CDR3 length is 14 residues. Deletions cut 2 bases from V and 5 bases from J, with 12 bases between. CDR3 in amino acids: CASSYDGKGTEAFF. CDR3 sequence (DNA): TGTGCCAGCAGTTACGACGGGAAAGGGACTGAAGCTTTCTTT.

This clone has more than one count but fewer than ten. J is TRBJ1-4 and V is TRBV6-1; perhaps TRBD1 as D (5 bases). Germline-derived CDR1 and CDR2 are MNHNS and SASEGT. The CDR3 is 13 residues long. With 2 bases removed from V and 8 bases from J, the gap between germline ends came to 9 bases. CDR3 DNA sequence: TGTGCCAGCAGTGAACGTGGGGGGGAAAAACTGTTTTTT. This codes for CASSERGGEKLFF.

The chain uses TRBV10-3 and TRBJ1-1, with a weak D call TRBD1 (5 bases). Germline CDR1 ENHRY, CDR2 SYGVKD. This CDR3 has 13 amino acids. DNA for the CDR3: TGTGCTTCTCGGCCGGGGGGGAACACTGAAGCTTTCTTT. Amino acid sequence: CASRPGGNTEAFF.

The sample holds a few counts of this clone. The chain employs TRBV18 and TRBJ1-4; perhaps TRBD1 as D (5 bases). Germline CDR1 is KGHSH and CDR2 is LQKENI. Trimming shortened V by 2 bases and J by 0 bases, and 13 bases separated the two germline ends. The CDR3 loop spans 17 amino acids. The CDR3 reads CASSPRGGKATNEKLFF. For the CDR3, the DNA is TGTGCCAGCTCACCAAGGGGAGGCAAAGCAACTAATGAAAAACTGTTTTTT.

This sequence joins TRBV6-1 and TRBJ2-7, with D possibly TRBD2 on 6 matching bases. Trimming removed 1 base at V and 3 bases at J, with 10 bases between. Germline loops: CDR1 MNHNS, CDR2 SASEGT. There are 14 residues in the CDR3. The CDR3 loop is CASSEGGTYYEQYF. The CDR3 DNA reads TGTGCCAGCAGTGAAGGCGGGACCTACTACGAGCAGTACTTC.